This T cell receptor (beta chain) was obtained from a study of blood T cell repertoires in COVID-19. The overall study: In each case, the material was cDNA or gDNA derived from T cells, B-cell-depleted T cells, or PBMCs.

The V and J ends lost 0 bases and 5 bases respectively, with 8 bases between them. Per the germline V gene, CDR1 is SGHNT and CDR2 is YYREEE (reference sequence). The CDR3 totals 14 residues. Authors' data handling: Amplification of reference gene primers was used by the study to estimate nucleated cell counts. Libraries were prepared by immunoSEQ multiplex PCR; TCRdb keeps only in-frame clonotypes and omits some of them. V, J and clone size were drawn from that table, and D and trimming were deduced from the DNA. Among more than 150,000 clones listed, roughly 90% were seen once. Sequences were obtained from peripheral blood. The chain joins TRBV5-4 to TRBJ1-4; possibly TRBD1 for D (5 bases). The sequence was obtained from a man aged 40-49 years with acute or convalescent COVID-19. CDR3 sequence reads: CASSLGTRNEKLFF. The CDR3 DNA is TGTGCCAGCAGCTTGGGGACAAGAAATGAAAAACTGTTTTTT.